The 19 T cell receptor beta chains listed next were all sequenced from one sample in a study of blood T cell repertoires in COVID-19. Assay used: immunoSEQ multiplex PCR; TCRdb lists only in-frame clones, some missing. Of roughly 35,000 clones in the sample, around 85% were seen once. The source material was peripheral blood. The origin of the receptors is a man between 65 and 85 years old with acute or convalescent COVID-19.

CDR3: CASGGTVNSPLHF. In nucleotides, the CDR3 is TGTGCCAGCGGGGGGACAGTCAATTCACCCCTCCACTTT. This chain connects TRBV7-3 to TRBJ1-6; 7 bases map to TRBD1. Germline V lookup: CDR1 SGHTA, CDR2 FQGTGA. The CDR3 is 13 residues long. J gave up 7 bases and V 8 bases, and 5 bases lay outside the gene matches.

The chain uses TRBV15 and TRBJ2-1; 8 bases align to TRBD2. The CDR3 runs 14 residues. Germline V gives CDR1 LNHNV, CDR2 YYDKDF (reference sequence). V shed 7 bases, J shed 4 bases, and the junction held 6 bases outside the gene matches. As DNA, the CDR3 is TGTGCCACCACCGGAGCGGGAGAATACAATGAGCAGTTCTTC. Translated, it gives CATTGAGEYNEQFF.

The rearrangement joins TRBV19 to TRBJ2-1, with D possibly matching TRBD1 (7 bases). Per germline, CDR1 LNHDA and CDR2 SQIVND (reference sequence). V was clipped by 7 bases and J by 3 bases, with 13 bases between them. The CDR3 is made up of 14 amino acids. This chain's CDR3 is CASTQGGYYNEQFF. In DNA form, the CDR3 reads TGTGCCAGTACTCAGGGGGGATACTACAATGAGCAGTTCTTC.

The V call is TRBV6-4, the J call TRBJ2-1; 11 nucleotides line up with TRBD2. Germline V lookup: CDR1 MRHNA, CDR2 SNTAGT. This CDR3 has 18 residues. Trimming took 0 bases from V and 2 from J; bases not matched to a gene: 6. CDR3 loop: CASSDSRTSGHTYNEQFF. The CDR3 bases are TGTGCCAGCAGTGACTCGCGGACTAGCGGGCACACCTACAATGAGCAGTTCTTC.

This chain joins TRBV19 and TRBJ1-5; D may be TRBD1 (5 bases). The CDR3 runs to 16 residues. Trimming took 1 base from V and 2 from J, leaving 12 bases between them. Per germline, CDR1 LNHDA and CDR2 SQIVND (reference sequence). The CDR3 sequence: CASSIGGGWGNQPQHF. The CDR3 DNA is TGTGCCAGTAGTATAGGGGGGGGTTGGGGCAATCAGCCCCAGCATTTT.

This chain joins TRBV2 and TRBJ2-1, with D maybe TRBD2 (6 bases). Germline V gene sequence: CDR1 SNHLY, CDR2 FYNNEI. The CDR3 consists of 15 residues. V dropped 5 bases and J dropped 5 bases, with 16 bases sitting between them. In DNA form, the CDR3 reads TGTGCCAGCAGTAAAGACAACGGGGGACACAATGAGCAGTTCTTC. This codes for CASSKDNGGHNEQFF.

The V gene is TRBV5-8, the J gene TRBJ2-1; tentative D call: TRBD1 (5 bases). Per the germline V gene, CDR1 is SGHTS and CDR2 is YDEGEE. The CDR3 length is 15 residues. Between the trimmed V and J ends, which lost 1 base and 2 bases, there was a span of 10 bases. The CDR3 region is CASSLRGGAYNEQFF. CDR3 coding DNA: TGTGCCAGCAGCTTGAGGGGCGGAGCCTACAATGAGCAGTTCTTC.

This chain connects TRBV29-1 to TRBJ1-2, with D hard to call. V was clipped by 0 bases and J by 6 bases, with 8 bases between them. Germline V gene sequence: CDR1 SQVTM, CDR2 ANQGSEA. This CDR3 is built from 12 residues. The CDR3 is CSVEEGGHGYTF. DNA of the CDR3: TGCAGCGTTGAAGAGGGAGGGCATGGCTACACCTTC. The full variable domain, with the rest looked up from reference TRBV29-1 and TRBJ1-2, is SAVISQKPSRDICQRGTSLTIQCQVDSQVTMMFWYRQQPGQSLTLIATANQGSEATYESGFVIDKFPISRPNLTFSTLTVSNMSPEDSSIYLCSVEEGGHGYTFGSGTRLTVV.

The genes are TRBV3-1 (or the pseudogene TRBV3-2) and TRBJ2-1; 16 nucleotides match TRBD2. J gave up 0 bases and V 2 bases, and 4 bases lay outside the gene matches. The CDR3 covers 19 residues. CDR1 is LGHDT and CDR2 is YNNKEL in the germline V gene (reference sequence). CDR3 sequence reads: CASSQLGTSGRVSYNEQFF. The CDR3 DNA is TGTGCCAGCAGCCAATTGGGGACTAGCGGGAGGGTCTCCTACAATGAGCAGTTCTTC.

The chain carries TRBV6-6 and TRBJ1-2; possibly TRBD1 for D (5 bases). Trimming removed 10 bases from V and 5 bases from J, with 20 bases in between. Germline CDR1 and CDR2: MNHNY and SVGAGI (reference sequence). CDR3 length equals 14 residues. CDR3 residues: CAIFGGSFFYGYTF. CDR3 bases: TGTGCCATCTTCGGGGGGTCCTTCTTTTATGGCTACACCTTC.

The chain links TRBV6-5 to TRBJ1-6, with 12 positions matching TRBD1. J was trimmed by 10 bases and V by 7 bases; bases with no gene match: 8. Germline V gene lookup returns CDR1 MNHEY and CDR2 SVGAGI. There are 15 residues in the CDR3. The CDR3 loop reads CASTRGQGARSPLHF. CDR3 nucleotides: TGTGCCAGCACCAGGGGACAGGGGGCGCGATCACCCCTCCACTTT.

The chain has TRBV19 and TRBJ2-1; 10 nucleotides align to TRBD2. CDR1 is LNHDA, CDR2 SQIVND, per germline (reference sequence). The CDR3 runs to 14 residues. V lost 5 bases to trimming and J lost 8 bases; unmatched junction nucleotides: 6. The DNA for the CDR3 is TGTGCCAGTAGTTTGTCTAGCGGGAGAGATGAGCAGTTCTTC. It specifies CASSLSSGRDEQFF.

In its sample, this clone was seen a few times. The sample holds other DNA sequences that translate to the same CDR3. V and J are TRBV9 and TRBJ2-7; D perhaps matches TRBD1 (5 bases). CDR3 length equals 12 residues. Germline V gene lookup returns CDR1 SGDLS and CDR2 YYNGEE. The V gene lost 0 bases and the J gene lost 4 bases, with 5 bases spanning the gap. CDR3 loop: CASSVEGYEQYF. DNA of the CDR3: TGTGCCAGCAGCGTAGAGGGGTACGAGCAGTACTTC.

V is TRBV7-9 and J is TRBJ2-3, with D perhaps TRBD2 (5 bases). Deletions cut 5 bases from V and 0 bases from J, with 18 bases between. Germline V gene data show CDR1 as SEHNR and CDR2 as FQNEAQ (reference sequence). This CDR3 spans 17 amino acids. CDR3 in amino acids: CASSPTERKTSTDTQYF. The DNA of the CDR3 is TGTGCCAGCAGCCCCACTGAGCGGAAGACTAGCACAGATACGCAGTATTTT.

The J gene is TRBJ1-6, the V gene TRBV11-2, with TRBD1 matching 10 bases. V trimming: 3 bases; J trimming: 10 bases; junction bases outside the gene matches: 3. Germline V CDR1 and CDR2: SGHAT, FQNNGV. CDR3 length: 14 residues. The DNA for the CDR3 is TGTGCCAGCAGCTTGGACAGGGGGACGTCACCCCTCCACTTT. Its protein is CASSLDRGTSPLHF.

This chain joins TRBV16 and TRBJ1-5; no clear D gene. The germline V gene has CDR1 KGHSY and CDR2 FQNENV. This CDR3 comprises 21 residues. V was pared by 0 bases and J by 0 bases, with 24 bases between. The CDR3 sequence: CASSQSEIWEWRVNSNQPQHF. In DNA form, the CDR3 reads TGTGCCAGCAGCCAATCGGAGATCTGGGAATGGCGGGTCAATAGCAATCAGCCCCAGCATTTT.

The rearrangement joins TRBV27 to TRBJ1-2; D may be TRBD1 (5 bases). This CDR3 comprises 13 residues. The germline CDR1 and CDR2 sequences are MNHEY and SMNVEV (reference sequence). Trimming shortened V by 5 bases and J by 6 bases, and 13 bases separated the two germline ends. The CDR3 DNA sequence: TGTGCCAGCAGTCTAACTATCAGGGATGGCTACACCTTC. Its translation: CASSLTIRDGYTF.

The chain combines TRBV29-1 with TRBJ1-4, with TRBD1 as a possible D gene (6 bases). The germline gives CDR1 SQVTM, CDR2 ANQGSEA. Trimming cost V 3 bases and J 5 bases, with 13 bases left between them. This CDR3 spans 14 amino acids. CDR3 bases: TGCAGCGTTGAGTTACAGGGAGTAAATGAAAAACTGTTTTTT. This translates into CSVELQGVNEKLFF.

The DNA of the CDR3 is TGTGCCAGCAGCCAAGACGGCAGGGCTAATTCACCCCTCCACTTT. It specifies CASSQDGRANSPLHF. This chain uses TRBV3-1 (or the pseudogene TRBV3-2) with TRBJ1-6, with D possibly matching TRBD1 (5 bases). Trimming removed 0 bases at V and 6 bases at J, with 9 bases between. CDR1 and CDR2 (germline): LGHDT, YNNKEL (reference sequence). The CDR3 has 15 residues.